This is a list of T cell receptor beta chains from one sample in a study of shared clonotypes between healthy human individuals. The repertoire was sequenced with immunoSEQ multiplex PCR; TCRdb's copy has only in-frame clones and lacks some. The table has about 710,000 clones, around 73% seen once. The sequenced sample was memory CD4+ T cells sorted from blood. The source is a woman between 25 and 40 years old in good health. CDR3s include the opening cysteine and the closing phenylalanine or tryptophan. The order of the fields is J gene, CDR3 length, V gene, CDR3 protein.

>TRBJ2-7|15|TRBV25-1
CASSESGTEGIQQYF
>TRBJ2-3|15|TRBV28
CASSLKGMGTDTQYF
>TRBJ2-3|13|TRBV28
CASSFFSGDTQYF
>TRBJ2-2|16|TRBV4-3
CTSSPGQGLNTGELFF
>TRBJ1-5|15|TRBV5-1
CASSLGLDLNQPQHF
>TRBJ1-4|17|TRBV7-9
CASSLEVRILVDEKLFF
>TRBJ2-7|14|TRBV11-2
CASSFPGYPGEQYF
>TRBJ2-3|16|TRBV7-3
CASSLGLAGVINTQYF
>TRBJ2-5|14|TRBV5-4
CASSPPGSQETQYF
>TRBJ2-3|13|TRBV19
CATKTGVGDTQYF
>TRBJ2-1|16|TRBV5-1
CASSKSGGGGYNEQFF
>TRBJ2-1|16|TRBV28
CASSNPRTSGGAGQFF
>TRBJ2-5|14|TRBV25-1
CASSATGGGETQYF
>TRBJ1-2|16|TRBV7-9
CASSSGRGRGHYGYTF
>TRBJ2-1|19|TRBV19
CASSIAGTSGRADYNEQFF
>TRBJ1-1|13|TRBV7-9
CASSIRGDTEAFF
>TRBJ1-4|13|TRBV27
CASSTQGAEKLFF
>TRBJ1-5|16|TRBV27
CASRELRGRKNQPQHF
>TRBJ2-7|15|TRBV11-2
CASSLEGQHMGEQYF
>-|15|TRBV7-2
CASSLAGGLSYEQYF
>TRBJ2-7|17|TRBV6-1
CASSGASGKYLKPKQYF
>TRBJ2-1|16|TRBV11-2
CASSSTTSGRSNEQFF
>TRBJ1-2|12|TRBV11-2
CASSFDRVGYTF
>TRBJ1-6|14|TRBV4-1
CASSHQGFDSPLHF
>TRBJ1-2|14|TRBV5-6
CASSFVRNNYGYTF
>TRBJ1-2|14|TRBV10-2
CASSMNRGLSGYTF
>TRBJ2-1|14|TRBV5-1
CASSLAGGNNEQFF
>TRBJ2-3|19|TRBV7-8
CASSSKSRALAGVGDTQYF